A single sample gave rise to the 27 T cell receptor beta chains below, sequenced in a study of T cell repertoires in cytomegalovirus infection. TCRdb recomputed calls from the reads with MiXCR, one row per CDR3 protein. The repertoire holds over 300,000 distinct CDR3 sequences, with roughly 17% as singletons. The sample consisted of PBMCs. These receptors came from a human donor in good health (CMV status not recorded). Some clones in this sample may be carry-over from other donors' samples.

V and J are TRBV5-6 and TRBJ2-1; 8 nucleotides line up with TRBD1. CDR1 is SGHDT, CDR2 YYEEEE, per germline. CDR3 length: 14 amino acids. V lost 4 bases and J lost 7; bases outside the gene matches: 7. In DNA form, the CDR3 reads TGTGCCAGCAGCCGTACCGGACAGGGTAATGAGCAGTTCTTC. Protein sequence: CASSRTGQGNEQFF.

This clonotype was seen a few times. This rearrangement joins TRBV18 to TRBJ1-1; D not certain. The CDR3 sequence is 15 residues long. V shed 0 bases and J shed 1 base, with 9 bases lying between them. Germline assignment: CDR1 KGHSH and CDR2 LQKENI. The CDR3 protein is CASSPPGLSNTEAFF. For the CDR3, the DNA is TGTGCCAGCTCACCACCCGGACTCTCGAACACTGAAGCTTTCTTT.

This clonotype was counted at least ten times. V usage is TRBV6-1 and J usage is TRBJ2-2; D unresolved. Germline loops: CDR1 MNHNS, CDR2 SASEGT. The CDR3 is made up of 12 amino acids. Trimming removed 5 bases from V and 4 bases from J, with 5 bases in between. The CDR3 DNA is TGTGCCAGCAGTCAGAGCACCGGGGAGCTGTTTTTT. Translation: CASSQSTGELFF.

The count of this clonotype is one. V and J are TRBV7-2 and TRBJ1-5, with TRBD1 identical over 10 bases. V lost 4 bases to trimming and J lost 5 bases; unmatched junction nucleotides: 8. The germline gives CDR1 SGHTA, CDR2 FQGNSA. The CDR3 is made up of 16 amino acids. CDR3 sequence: CASSSPGQGIHQPQHF. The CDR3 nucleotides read TGTGCCAGCAGCTCCCCGGGACAGGGGATTCATCAGCCCCAGCATTTT.

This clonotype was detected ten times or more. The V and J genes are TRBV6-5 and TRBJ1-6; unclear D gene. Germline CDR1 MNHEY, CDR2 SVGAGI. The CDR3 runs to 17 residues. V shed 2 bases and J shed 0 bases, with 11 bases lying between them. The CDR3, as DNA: TGTGCCAGCAGTTACGTACGGGATCACTCCTATAATTCACCCCTCCACTTT. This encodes CASSYVRDHSYNSPLHF.

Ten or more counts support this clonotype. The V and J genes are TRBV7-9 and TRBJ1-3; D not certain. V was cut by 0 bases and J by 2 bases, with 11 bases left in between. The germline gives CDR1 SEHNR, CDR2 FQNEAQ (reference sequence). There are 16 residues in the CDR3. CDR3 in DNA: TGTGCCAGCAGCTTAGCGACGCGGATTACTGGAAACACCATATATTTT. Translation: CASSLATRITGNTIYF. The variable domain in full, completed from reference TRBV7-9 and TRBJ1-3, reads DTGVSQNPRHKITKRGQNVTFRCDPISEHNRLYWYRQTLGQGPEFLTYFQNEAQLEKSRLLSDRFSAERPKGSFSTLEIQRTEQGDSAMYLCASSLATRITGNTIYFGEGSWLTVV.

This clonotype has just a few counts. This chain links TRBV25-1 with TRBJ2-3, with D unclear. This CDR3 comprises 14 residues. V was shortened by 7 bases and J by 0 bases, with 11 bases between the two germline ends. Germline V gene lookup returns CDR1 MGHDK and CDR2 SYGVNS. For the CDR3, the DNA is TGTGCCAGCACCGGGCCCCTCAGCACAGATACGCAGTATTTT. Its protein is CASTGPLSTDTQYF.

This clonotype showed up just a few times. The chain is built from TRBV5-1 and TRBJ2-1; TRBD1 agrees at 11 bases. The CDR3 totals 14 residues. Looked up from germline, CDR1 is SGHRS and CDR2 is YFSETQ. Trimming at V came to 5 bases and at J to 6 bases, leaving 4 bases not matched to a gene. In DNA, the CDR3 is TGCGCCAGCAGGTCCGGGACAGGGGGCAATGAGCAGTTCTTC. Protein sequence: CASRSGTGGNEQFF.

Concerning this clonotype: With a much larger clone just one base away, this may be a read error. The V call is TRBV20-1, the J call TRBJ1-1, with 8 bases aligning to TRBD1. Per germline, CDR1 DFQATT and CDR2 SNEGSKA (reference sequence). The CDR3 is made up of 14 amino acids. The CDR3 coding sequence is TGCCTTATCCCAGACAGGGGCGTGAACACTGAAGCTTTCTTT. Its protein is CLIPDRGVNTEAFF.

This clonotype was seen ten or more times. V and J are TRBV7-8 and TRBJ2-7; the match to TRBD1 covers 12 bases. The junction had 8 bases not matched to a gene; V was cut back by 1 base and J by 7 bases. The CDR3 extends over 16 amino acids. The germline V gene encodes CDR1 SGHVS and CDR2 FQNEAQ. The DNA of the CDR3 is TGTGCCAGCAGCTTAGTCGTGGGGACAGGGGGCGCTGAGCAGTACTTC. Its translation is CASSLVVGTGGAEQYF.

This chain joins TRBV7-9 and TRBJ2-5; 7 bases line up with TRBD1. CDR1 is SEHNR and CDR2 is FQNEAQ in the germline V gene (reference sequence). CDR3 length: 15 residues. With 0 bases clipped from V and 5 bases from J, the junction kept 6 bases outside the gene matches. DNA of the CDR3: TGTGCCAGCAGCTTAGCGACAGGGTTTCCGGAGACCCAGTACTTC. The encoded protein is CASSLATGFPETQYF. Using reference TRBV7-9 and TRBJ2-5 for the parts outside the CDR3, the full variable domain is DTGVSQNPRHKITKRGQNVTFRCDPISEHNRLYWYRQTLGQGPEFLTYFQNEAQLEKSRLLSDRFSAERPKGSFSTLEIQRTEQGDSAMYLCASSLATGFPETQYFGPGTRLLVL.

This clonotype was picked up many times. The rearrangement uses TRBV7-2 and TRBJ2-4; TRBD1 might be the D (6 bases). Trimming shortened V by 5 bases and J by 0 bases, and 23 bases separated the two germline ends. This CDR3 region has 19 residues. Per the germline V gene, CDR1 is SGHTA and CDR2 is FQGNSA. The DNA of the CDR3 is TGTGCCAGCAGCACGGGACAAGGAGTCAGTATACTAGCCAAAAACATTCAGTACTTC. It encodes CASSTGQGVSILAKNIQYF.

The CDR3 protein is CASSTTGLAFYQKFF. The CDR3 DNA reads as TGTGCCAGCAGCACCACTGGTTTAGCCTTCTACCAAAAGTTCTTC. This chain joins TRBV5-6 and TRBJ2-1; D gene unclear. The germline CDR1 and CDR2 sequences are SGHDT and YYEEEE. Between the trimmed V and J ends, which lost 4 bases and 14 bases, there was a span of 25 bases. The CDR3 consists of 15 residues.

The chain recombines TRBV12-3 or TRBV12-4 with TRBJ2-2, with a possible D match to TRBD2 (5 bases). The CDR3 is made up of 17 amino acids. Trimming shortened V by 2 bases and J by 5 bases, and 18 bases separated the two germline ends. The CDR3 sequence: CASSLTRAGARTGELFF. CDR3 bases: TGTGCCAGCAGTTTAACGCGGGCAGGAGCACGAACCGGGGAGCTGTTTTTT.

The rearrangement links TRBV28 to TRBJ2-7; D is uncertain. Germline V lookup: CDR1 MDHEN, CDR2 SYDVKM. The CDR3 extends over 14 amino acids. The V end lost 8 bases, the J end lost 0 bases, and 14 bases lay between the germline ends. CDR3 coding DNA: TGTGCCAGCCTAGGTCAGCCGAGCTCCTACGAGCAGTACTTC. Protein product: CASLGQPSSYEQYF.

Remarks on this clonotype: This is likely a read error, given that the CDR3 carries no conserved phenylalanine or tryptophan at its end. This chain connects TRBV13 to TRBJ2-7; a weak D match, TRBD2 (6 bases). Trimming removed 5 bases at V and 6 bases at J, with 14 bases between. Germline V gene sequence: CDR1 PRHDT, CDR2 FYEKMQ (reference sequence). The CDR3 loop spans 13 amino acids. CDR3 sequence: CASSPGTSREQYL. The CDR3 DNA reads TGTGCCAGCAGCCCCGGGACTTCACGCGAGCAGTACTTA.

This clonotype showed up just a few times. CDR3 DNA: TGTGCCAGCAGCGAAACCGTGCCGGGCCAAAAACTGTTTTTT. Residues: CASSETVPGQKLFF. V usage is TRBV7-9 and J usage is TRBJ1-4; D unresolved. Germline V gene lookup returns CDR1 SEHNR and CDR2 FQNEAQ (reference sequence). CDR3 length: 14 amino acids. V dropped 5 bases and J dropped 9 bases, with 16 bases sitting between them.

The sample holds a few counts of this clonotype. The CDR3 region is CSARALWGTEAFF. CDR3 nucleotide sequence: TGCAGTGCTAGAGCGTTGTGGGGCACTGAAGCTTTCTTT. The chain is built from TRBV20-1 and TRBJ1-1; D uncertain. Trimming cost V 1 base and J 4 bases, with 10 bases left between them. The CDR3 is made up of 13 amino acids. CDR1 DFQATT and CDR2 SNEGSKA come from the germline V gene (reference sequence).

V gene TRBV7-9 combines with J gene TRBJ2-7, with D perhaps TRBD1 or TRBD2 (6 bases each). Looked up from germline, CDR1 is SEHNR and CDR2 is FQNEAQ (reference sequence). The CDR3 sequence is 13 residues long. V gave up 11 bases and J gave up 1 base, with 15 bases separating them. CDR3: CAGRGLNSYEQYF. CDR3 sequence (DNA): TGTGCCGGCCGGGGGCTAAATTCCTACGAGCAGTACTTC.

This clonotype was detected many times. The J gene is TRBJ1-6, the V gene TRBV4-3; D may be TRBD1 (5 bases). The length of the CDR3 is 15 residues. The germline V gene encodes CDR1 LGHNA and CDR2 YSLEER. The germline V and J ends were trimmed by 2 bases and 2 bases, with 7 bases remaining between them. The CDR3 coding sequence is TGCGCCAGCAGCCAACAGGGAACCTATAATTCACCCCTCCACTTT. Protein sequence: CASSQQGTYNSPLHF.

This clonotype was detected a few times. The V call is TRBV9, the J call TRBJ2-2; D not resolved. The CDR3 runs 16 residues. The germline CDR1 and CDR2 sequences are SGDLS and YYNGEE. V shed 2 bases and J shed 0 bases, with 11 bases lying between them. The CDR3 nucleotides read TGTGCCAGCAGCGTTTTACCGTCGCCGAACACCGGGGAGCTGTTTTTT. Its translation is CASSVLPSPNTGELFF.

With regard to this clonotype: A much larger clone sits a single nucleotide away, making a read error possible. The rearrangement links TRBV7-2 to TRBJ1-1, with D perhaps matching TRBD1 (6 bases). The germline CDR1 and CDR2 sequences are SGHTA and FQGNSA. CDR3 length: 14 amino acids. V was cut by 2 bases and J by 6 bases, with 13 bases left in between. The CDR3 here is CASSLQPGGAEAFF. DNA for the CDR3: TGTGCCAGCAGCTTACAACCGGGGGGCGCTGAAGCTTTCTTT.

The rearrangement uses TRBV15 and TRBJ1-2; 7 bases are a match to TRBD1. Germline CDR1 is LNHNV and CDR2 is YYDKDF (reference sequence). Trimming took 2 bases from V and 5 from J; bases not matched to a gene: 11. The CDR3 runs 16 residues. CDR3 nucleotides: TGTGCCACCAGCAGAACTAGAGGGGGCTGGGATTATGGCTACACCTTC. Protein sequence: CATSRTRGGWDYGYTF.

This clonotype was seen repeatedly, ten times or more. In DNA form, the CDR3 reads TGTGCCAGCAGGCCTACCGGGGGGGTAGGAGAGCAGTACTTC. Encoded protein: CASRPTGGVGEQYF. V and J are TRBV6-1 and TRBJ2-7, with 8 nucleotides matching TRBD2. The CDR3 is 14 residues long. The V gene's germline CDR1 is MNHNS and CDR2 SASEGT. Germline trimming cut 6 bases from V and 7 bases from J; bases unmatched to any gene: 11.

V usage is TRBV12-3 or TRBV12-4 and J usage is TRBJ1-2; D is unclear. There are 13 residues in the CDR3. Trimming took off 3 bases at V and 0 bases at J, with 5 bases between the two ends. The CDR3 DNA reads TGTGCCAGCAGTTTGATGGCTAACTATGGCTACACCTTC. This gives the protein CASSLMANYGYTF.

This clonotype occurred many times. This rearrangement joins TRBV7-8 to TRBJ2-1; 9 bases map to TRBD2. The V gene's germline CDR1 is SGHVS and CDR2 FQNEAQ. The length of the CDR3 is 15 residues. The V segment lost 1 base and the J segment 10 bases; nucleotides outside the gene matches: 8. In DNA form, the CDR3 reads TGTGCCAGCAGCTTAGGGACTAGCGCACCCCACGAGCAGTTCTTC. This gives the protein CASSLGTSAPHEQFF.

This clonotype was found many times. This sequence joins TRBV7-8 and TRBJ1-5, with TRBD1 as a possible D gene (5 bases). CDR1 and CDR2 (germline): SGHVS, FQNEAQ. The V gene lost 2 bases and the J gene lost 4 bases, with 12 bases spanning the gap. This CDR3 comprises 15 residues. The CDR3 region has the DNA TGTGCCAGCAGCTTATGGGGGTCCGGGAATCAGCCCCAGCATTTT. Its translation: CASSLWGSGNQPQHF.